The sequence of this T cell receptor beta chain was determined in a study of blood T cell repertoires in COVID-19 (dated by TCRdb to 2018 to 2021). For context, the study as a whole: Samples covering the acute and convalescent phases of COVID-19 were provided by collaborators in the United States, Italy and Spain. The repertoires were released in a freely available public database intended as a resource for research on the immune response to SARS-CoV-2. A de-identified subject ID, COVID-19 status, age in years and sex were almost always included in the sample metadata. The material from the prospective study consisted of cDNA or gDNA derived from T cells, B-cell-depleted T cells, or PBMCs. The samples were drawn from two sources: the first 160 participants of the ongoing ImmuneRACE study, and over 950 subjects contributed by 6 global collaborators. The dataset comprised deeply sampled blood TCRbeta repertoires from subjects exposed to, actively infected with, or recovered from COVID-19. HLA class I and class II types, where available, came from metadata supplied by the sample provider rather than from assay-based typing. Broader findings and caveats from the paper: The amount of clinical and demographic metadata varied by source and participant and was provided uncurated.

In the case of this clone: What this receptor recognizes is not known. Qualities for individual bases were not recorded, and no much larger clone is one base off.

Each collaborating institution followed its own protocols to collect whole blood in K2EDTA tubes. Collaborator samples were shipped for TCRbeta analysis as frozen whole blood, isolated PBMCs, or DNA extracted from either sample type. Measured from the cysteine to the phenylalanine, the CDR3 is 13 residues long. Kept here is only the CDR3 DNA, which spans 39 bases and is read in frame from base 1. The germline V gene (reference sequence) sets CDR1 to GTSNPN and CDR2 to SVGIG. Relative to germline, V is 5 bases shorter and J is 1 base shorter, with 11 bases between their ends. TCRbeta CDR3 regions were amplified from genomic DNA using the immunoSEQ Assay, a bias-controlled multiplex PCR. As for how the authors treated the data: Nucleated cell counts per sample were estimated from amplification of reference gene primers within the assay. Sequence reads were collapsed and filtered to measure the absolute abundance of every unique TCRbeta CDR3 rearrangement. For each sample, productive Simpson clonality was calculated as the square root of Simpson's diversity index across productive rearrangements. Held by TCRdb, this immuneACCESS table contains in-frame sequences only and omits some clones. Under half of the omission traces to an unresolved V gene where checked; the cause of the rest is unknown. V and J calls and clone size are given by that table; D and trimming were obtained from the DNA. The sample has 350,000 to 450,000 clones on record, more than 70% of them singletons. The top ten clonotypes cover roughly 1.2% of the sample.

The chain couples TRBV30 to TRBJ1-1; no D gene can be assigned with confidence. The sample was peripheral blood. The source is a man aged 40-49 years with acute or convalescent COVID-19. The CDR3 reads CAWEQSQNTEAFF. The DNA sequence is given as TGTGCCTGGGAACAGAGTCAGAACACTGAAGCTTTCTTT.